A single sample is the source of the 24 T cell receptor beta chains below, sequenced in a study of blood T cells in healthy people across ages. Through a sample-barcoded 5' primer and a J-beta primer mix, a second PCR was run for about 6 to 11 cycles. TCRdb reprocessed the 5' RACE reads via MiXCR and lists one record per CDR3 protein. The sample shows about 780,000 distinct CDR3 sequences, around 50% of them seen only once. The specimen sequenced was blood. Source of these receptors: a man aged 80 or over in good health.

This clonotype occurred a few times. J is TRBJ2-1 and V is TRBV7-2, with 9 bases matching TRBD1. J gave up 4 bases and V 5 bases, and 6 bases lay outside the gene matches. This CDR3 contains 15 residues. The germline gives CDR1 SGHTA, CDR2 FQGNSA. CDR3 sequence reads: CASSPRQGGYNEQFF. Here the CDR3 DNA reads TGTGCCAGCAGCCCTCGACAGGGGGGTTACAATGAGCAGTTCTTC. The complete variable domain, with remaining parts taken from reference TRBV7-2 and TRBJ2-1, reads GAGVSQSPSNKVTEKGKDVELRCDPISGHTALYWYRQSLGQGLEFLIYFQGNSAPDKSGLPSDRFSAERTGGSVSTLTIQRTQQEDSAVYLCASSPRQGGYNEQFFGPGTRLTVL.

This chain's CDR3 is CASSLGKGRETQYF. CDR3 in DNA: TGTGCCAGCAGCCTCGGGAAGGGGAGAGAGACCCAGTACTTC. V usage is TRBV7-2 and J usage is TRBJ2-5, with D possibly called TRBD1 or TRBD2 (5 bases each). This CDR3 comprises 14 residues. The germline V gene has CDR1 SGHTA and CDR2 FQGNSA. Trimming removed 5 bases from V and 4 bases from J, with 14 bases in between.

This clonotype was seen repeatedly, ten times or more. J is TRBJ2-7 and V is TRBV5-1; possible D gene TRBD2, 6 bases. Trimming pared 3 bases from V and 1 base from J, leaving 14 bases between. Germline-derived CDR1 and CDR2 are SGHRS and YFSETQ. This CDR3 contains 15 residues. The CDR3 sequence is CASSSISGSSYEQYF. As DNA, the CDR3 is TGCGCCAGCAGCTCTATCTCCGGGAGTTCCTACGAGCAGTACTTC.

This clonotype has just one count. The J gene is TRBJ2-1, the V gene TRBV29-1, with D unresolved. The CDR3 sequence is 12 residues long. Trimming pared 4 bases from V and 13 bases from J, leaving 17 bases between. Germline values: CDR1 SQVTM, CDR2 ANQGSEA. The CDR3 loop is CSVGSVQETQFF. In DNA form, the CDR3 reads TGCAGCGTTGGGTCGGTTCAAGAGACCCAGTTCTTC.

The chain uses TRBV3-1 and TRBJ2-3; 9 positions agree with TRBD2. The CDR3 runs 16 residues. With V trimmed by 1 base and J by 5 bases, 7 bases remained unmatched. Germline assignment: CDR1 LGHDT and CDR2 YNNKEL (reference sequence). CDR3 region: CASSQGRGGLIDTQYF. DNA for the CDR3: TGTGCCAGCAGCCAAGGGCGGGGGGGCCTGATAGATACGCAGTATTTT.

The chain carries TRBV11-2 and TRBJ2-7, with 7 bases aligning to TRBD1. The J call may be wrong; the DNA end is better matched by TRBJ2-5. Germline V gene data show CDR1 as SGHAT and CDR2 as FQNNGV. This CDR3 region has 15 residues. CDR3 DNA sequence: TGTGCCAGCAGTCGCGGACAGGTGAGGACGGAGACCCAGTACTTC. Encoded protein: CASSRGQVRTETQYF.

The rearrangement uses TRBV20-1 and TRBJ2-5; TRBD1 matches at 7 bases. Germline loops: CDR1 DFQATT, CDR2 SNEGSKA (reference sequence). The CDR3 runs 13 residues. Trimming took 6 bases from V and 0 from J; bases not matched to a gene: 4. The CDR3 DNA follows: TGCAGTGCCCCGGGACAGAACCAAGAGACCCAGTACTTC. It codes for CSAPGQNQETQYF.

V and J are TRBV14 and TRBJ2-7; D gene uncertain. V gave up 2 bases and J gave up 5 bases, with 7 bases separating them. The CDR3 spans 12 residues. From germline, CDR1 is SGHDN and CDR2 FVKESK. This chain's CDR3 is CASSQFPNEQYF. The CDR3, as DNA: TGTGCCAGCAGCCAATTTCCCAACGAGCAGTACTTC.

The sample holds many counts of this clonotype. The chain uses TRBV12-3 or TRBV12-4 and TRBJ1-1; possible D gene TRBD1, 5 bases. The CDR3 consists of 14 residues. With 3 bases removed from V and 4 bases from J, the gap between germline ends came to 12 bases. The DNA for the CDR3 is TGTGCCAGCAGTTTCGGATTGGGGGGCACTGAAGCTTTCTTT. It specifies CASSFGLGGTEAFF.

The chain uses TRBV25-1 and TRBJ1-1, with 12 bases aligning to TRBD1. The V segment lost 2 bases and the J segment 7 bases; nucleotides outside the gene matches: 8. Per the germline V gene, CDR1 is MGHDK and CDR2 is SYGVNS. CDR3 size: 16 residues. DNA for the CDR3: TGTGCCAGCAGTGAACCCGGGACAGGGGGCTACGGTGAAGCTTTCTTT. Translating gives CASSEPGTGGYGEAFF.

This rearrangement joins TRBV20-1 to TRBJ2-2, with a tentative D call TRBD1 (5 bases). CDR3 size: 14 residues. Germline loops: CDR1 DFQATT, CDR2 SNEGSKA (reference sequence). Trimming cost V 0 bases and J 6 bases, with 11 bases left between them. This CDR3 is CSARDSGISGELFF. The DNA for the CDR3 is TGCAGTGCTAGAGATTCAGGGATCTCCGGGGAGCTGTTTTTT.

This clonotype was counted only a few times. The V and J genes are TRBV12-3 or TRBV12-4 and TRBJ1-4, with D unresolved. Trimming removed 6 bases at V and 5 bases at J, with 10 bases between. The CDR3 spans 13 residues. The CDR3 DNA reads TGTGCCAGCAGACGGAGTGACAATGAAAAACTGTTTTTT. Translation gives CASRRSDNEKLFF.

CDR3 sequence reads: CASSWAWGVIQPQHF. CDR3 bases: TGTGCCAGCAGTTGGGCCTGGGGGGTCATACAGCCCCAGCATTTT. The chain joins TRBV28 to TRBJ1-5; TRBD1 is a possible D gene (5 bases). There are 15 residues in the CDR3. Germline-derived CDR1 and CDR2 are MDHEN and SYDVKM. Trimming pared 4 bases from V and 7 bases from J, leaving 17 bases between.

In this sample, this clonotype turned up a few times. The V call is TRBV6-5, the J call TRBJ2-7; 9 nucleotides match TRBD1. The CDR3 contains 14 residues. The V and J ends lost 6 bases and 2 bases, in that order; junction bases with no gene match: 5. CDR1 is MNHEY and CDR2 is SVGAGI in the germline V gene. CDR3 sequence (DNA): TGTGCCAGCAGAAGGACAGGGGTGGCCTACGAGCAGTACTTC. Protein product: CASRRTGVAYEQYF.

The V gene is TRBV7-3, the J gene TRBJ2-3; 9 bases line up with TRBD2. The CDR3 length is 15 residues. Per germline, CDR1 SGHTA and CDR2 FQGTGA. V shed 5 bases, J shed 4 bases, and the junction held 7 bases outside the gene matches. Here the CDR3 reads CASSPTGLAPDTQYF. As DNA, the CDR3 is TGTGCCAGCAGCCCTACGGGACTAGCCCCAGATACGCAGTATTTT.

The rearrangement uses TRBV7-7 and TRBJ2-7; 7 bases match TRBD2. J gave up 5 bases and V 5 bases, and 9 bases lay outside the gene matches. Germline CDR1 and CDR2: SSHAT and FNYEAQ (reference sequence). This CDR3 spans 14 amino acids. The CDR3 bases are TGTGCCAGCAGCCCCGGAGTCGCGGGAGACGAGCAGTACTTC. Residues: CASSPGVAGDEQYF.

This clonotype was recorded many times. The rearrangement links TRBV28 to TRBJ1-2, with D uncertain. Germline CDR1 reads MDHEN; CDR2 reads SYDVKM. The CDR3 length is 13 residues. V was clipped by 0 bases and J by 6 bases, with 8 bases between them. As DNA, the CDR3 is TGTGCCAGCAGTTTATGGGGAGGGAATGGCTACACCTTC. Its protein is CASSLWGGNGYTF.

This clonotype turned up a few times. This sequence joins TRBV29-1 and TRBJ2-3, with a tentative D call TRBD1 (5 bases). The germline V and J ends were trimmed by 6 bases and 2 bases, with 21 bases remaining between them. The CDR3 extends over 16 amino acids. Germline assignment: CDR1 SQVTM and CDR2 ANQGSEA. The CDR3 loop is CSVRPRATGTTDTQYF. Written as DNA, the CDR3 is TGCAGCGTCCGACCGCGAGCCACAGGTACCACAGATACGCAGTATTTT.

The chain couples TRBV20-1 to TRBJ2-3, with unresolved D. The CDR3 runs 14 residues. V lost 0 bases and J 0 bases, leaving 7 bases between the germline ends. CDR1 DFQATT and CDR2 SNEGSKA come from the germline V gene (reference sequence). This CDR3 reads CSARDLSSTDTQYF. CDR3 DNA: TGCAGTGCTAGAGATCTGTCTAGCACAGATACGCAGTATTTT.

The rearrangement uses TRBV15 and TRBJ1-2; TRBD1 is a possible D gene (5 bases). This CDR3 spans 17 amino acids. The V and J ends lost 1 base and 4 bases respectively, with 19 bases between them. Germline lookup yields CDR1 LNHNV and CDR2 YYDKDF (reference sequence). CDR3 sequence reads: CATSRADGGDAGYGYTF. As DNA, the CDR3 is TGTGCCACCAGCAGAGCAGATGGGGGGGACGCGGGCTATGGCTACACCTTC.

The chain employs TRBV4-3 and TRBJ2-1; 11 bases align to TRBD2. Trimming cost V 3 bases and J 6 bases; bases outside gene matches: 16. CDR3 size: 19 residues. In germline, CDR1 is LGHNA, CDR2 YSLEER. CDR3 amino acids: CASSQSPPALAGGGNEQFF. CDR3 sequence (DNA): TGCGCCAGCAGCCAGTCTCCCCCGGCGTTAGCGGGAGGGGGCAATGAGCAGTTCTTC.

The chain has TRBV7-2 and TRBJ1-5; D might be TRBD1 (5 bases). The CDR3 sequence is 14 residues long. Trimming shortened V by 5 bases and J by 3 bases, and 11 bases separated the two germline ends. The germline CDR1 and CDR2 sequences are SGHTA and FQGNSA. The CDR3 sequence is CASSVLGVNQPQHF. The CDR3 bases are TGTGCCAGCAGCGTCTTGGGGGTCAATCAGCCCCAGCATTTT.

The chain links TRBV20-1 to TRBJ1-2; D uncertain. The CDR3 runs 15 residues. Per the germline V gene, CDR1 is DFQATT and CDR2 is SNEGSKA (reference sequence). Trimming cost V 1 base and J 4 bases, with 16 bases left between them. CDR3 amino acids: CSARGVATPLYGYTF. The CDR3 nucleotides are TGCAGTGCTAGAGGAGTAGCAACCCCCCTCTATGGCTACACCTTC.

The CDR3 coding sequence is TGTGCCAGCAGTTGGGGCTGGGCCTCTGGGGCCAACGTCCTGACTTTC. Translating it yields CASSWGWASGANVLTF. The rearrangement uses TRBV6-5 and TRBJ2-6, with TRBD1 as a possible D gene (5 bases). V lost 4 bases and J lost 0, with 10 bases in between. Per the germline V gene, CDR1 is MNHEY and CDR2 is SVGAGI. The CDR3 covers 16 residues.